The 6 T cell receptor beta chains below all came from one sample that was sequenced in a study of blood T cell repertoires in COVID-19. TCRdb's table, derived via immunoSEQ multiplex PCR, lists solely in-frame clones and lacks some. In the table there are some 250,000 clones, around nine tenths of which are singletons. The sequencing sample was made of peripheral blood. All receptors come from a woman in her sixties or seventies with COVID-19, enrolled during active disease.

The genes are TRBV11-1 and TRBJ1-1; 8 bases align to TRBD1. The V gene's germline CDR1 is SGHAT and CDR2 FQDESV (reference sequence). The CDR3 contains 16 residues. The junction had 9 bases not matched to a gene; V was cut back by 5 bases and J by 1 base. Here the CDR3 reads CASSLGTGVSNTEAFF. CDR3 coding DNA: TGTGCCAGCAGCCTCGGGACAGGAGTATCGAACACTGAAGCTTTCTTT.

J is TRBJ2-5 and V is TRBV11-2, with 10 bases fitting TRBD2. Trimming took 0 bases from V and 4 from J; bases not matched to a gene: 5. Germline loops: CDR1 SGHAT, CDR2 FQNNGV. The CDR3 contains 16 residues. The CDR3 reads CASSLDASGSPETQYF. The CDR3 bases are TGTGCCAGCAGCTTAGATGCTAGCGGGAGCCCAGAGACCCAGTACTTC. The whole variable domain, filled in from reference TRBV11-2 and TRBJ2-5, reads EAGVAQSPRYKIIEKRQSVAFWCNPISGHATLYWYQQILGQGPKLLIQFQNNGVVDDSQLPKDRFSAERLKGVDSTLKIQPAKLEDSAVYLCASSLDASGSPETQYFGPGTRLLVL.

This rearrangement joins TRBV18 to TRBJ1-3; D unresolved. The V end was cut by 5 bases, the J end by 2 bases, with 4 bases between. The germline V gene encodes CDR1 KGHSH and CDR2 LQKENI. This CDR3 is 12 amino acids long. The CDR3 nucleotides read TGTGCCAGCTCATCGGCTGGAAACACCATATATTTT. Translating it yields CASSSAGNTIYF.

The chain recombines TRBV6-1 with TRBJ2-1, with 9 bases matching TRBD2. CDR1 is MNHNS and CDR2 is SASEGT in the germline V gene. The CDR3 has 18 amino acids. V gave up 3 bases and J gave up 0 bases; unmatched junction bases: 9. CDR3 region: CASSDRGGRGSSYNEQFF. CDR3 nucleotide sequence: TGTGCCAGCAGTGACCGGGGCGGGAGGGGGAGCTCCTACAATGAGCAGTTCTTC.

The J gene is TRBJ1-3, the V gene TRBV7-9; unclear D gene. CDR3 length equals 14 residues. V dropped 8 bases and J dropped 0 bases, with 11 bases sitting between them. Germline-derived CDR1 and CDR2 are SEHNR and FQNEAQ (reference sequence). The CDR3 DNA follows: TGTGCCAGCCCTTCCAACAGCTCTGGAAACACCATATATTTT. Amino acid sequence: CASPSNSSGNTIYF.

This chain joins TRBV5-5 and TRBJ1-1, with D unclear. Germline V gene data show CDR1 as SGHKS and CDR2 as YYEKEE (reference sequence). The CDR3 has 14 amino acids. The V end lost 4 bases, the J end lost 0 bases, and 10 bases lay between the germline ends. In nucleotides, the CDR3 is TGTGCCAGCAGCCCATCCCGGGTGAACACTGAAGCTTTCTTT. It yields the protein CASSPSRVNTEAFF.